The 31 T cell receptor beta chains given below trace back to one sample, sequenced in a study of cytotoxic CD8 clonotypes in ibrutinib-treated CLL (dated by TCRdb to the early 2020s). In the paper's terms, the time point label means: progressive disease on ibrutinib. The method behind the library was the immunoSEQ multiplex PCR assay. TCRdb obtained this table from immuneACCESS and retained in-frame rearrangements with V and J assigned. These tables miss some clones; where compared with another copy, unresolved V genes account for less than half of the shortfall, and the remainder is unexplained. The sample records 30,000 to 50,000 clones, around 63% of which are singletons. The top ten clonotypes cover roughly 7% of the sample. The specimen was PBMCs, collected at disease progression, from a patient treated with ibrutinib. Receptors were obtained from a human donor with chronic lymphocytic leukemia.

The V and J genes are TRBV6-5 and TRBJ1-1; tentative D call: TRBD1 (5 bases). With 5 bases removed from V and 1 base from J, the gap between germline ends came to 8 bases. Germline lookup yields CDR1 MNHEY and CDR2 SVGAGI. The CDR3 runs to 13 residues. CDR3 in amino acids: CASSPQGNTEAFF. In nucleotides, the CDR3 is TGTGCCAGCAGTCCGCAGGGGAACACTGAAGCTTTCTTT.

The V and J genes are TRBV15 and TRBJ2-4; no clear D gene. Germline V gene data show CDR1 as LNHNV and CDR2 as YYDKDF (reference sequence). The CDR3 is 16 residues long. With 0 bases removed from V and 6 bases from J, the gap between germline ends came to 15 bases. CDR3 bases: TGTGCCACCAGCAGAGACCCCCCGGGTACGGGAAACATTCAGTACTTC. Translated: CATSRDPPGTGNIQYF.

This clone has just a few counts. This chain links TRBV18 with TRBJ2-1, with D unclear. This CDR3 has 13 residues. Germline CDR1 reads KGHSH; CDR2 reads LQKENI. Trimming cost V 0 bases and J 7 bases, with 7 bases left between them. The chain's CDR3 is CASSPPVGNEQFF. CDR3 nucleotides: TGTGCCAGCTCACCACCGGTGGGAAATGAGCAGTTCTTC.

This clone has only a few counts. The chain carries TRBV9 and TRBJ1-6, with a weak D call TRBD1 (6 bases). The germline V gene encodes CDR1 SGDLS and CDR2 YYNGEE. Between the trimmed V and J ends, which lost 0 bases and 7 bases, there was a span of 11 bases. This CDR3 is 15 amino acids long. The DNA for the CDR3 is TGTGCCAGCAGCGTAGGACCGGGGGCGAATTCACCCCTCCACTTT. As protein: CASSVGPGANSPLHF.

The rearrangement uses TRBV5-4 and TRBJ2-7, with D perhaps TRBD2 (6 bases). The CDR3 is made up of 15 amino acids. Germline CDR1 is SGHNT and CDR2 is YYREEE (reference sequence). Trimming cost V 5 bases and J 4 bases, with 19 bases left between them. The CDR3 DNA follows: TGTGCCAGCAGTACTGGTCCGGGAGCCGGATACGAGCAGTACTTC. This gives the protein CASSTGPGAGYEQYF.

The chain has TRBV5-1 and TRBJ2-5, with 9 bases identical to TRBD2. V lost 1 base and J lost 1; bases outside the gene matches: 2. The germline gives CDR1 SGHRS, CDR2 YFSETQ. The CDR3 is 15 residues long. The CDR3 reads CASSLFSGSQETQYF. CDR3 nucleotide sequence: TGCGCCAGCAGCTTGTTTAGCGGGAGCCAAGAGACCCAGTACTTC.

This clone appeared a few times. This chain joins TRBV9 and TRBJ2-5; D may be TRBD1 (6 bases). The germline V and J ends were trimmed by 2 bases and 5 bases, with 25 bases remaining between them. Germline CDR1 is SGDLS and CDR2 is YYNGEE. This CDR3 is built from 18 residues. DNA of the CDR3: TGTGCCAGCAGCGTCGGTACAGGGAAAGGCCCAAGTTGGGAGACCCAGTACTTC. This sequence encodes CASSVGTGKGPSWETQYF.

This clone is labeled medium-sized. CDR3 nucleotides: TGTGCCAGCTCATCCGAGACAGGGAGAACCGGGGAGCTGTTTTTT. Protein product: CASSSETGRTGELFF. The V gene is TRBV18, the J gene TRBJ2-2, with 7 bases identical to TRBD1. The CDR3 loop spans 15 amino acids. The V and J ends lost 5 bases and 5 bases, in that order; junction bases with no gene match: 8. Germline CDR1 is KGHSH and CDR2 is LQKENI.

There are a few counts of this clone. This sequence joins TRBV25-1 and TRBJ1-3; D unresolved. CDR3 length: 14 residues. CDR1 and CDR2 (germline): MGHDK, SYGVNS. The V and J ends lost 7 bases and 5 bases respectively, with 15 bases between them. The CDR3 spells CASTGPPPRNTIYF. As DNA, the CDR3 is TGTGCCAGCACCGGTCCTCCCCCGAGAAACACCATATATTTT.

The chain is built from TRBV5-6 and TRBJ1-2, with 8 bases aligning to TRBD1. After removal of 4 bases from V and 8 bases from J, the junction contained 13 bases not matched to a gene. Germline values: CDR1 SGHDT, CDR2 YYEEEE. The CDR3 contains 15 residues. CDR3 in DNA: TGTGCCAGCAGCGGAACCGGGACAGGCAAAGTGGGCTACACCTTC. Its translation: CASSGTGTGKVGYTF.

The chain links TRBV19 to TRBJ2-7; D might be TRBD2 (6 bases). The CDR3 is made up of 14 amino acids. CDR1 LNHDA and CDR2 SQIVND come from the germline V gene (reference sequence). Trimming took 5 bases from V and 0 from J, leaving 11 bases between them. CDR3 protein: CASSWRVFSYEQYF. CDR3 bases: TGTGCCAGTAGTTGGAGGGTCTTCTCCTACGAGCAGTACTTC.

This clone was detected only a few times. The V call is TRBV7-3, the J call TRBJ2-1, with D perhaps given as TRBD1 or TRBD2 (6 bases each). From germline, CDR1 is SGHTA and CDR2 FQGTGA. V gave up 1 base and J gave up 9 bases, with 7 bases separating them. The CDR3 length is 12 residues. In nucleotides, the CDR3 is TGTGCCAGCAGCTTAAGGGGGGCTGAGCAGTTCTTC. It yields the protein CASSLRGAEQFF.

Turning to this clone: One end of the junction varies from germline; a read error may be responsible. The same CDR3 is also encoded by other DNA sequences in this sample. V usage is TRBV7-7 and J usage is TRBJ2-5; D might be TRBD1 (5 bases). In germline, CDR1 is SSHAT, CDR2 FNYEAQ (reference sequence). This CDR3 has 14 residues. Written as DNA, the CDR3 is TGTGCTAGCAGCCGCACGACAGCAAAAGAGACCCAGTACTTC. The encoded protein is CASSRTTAKETQYF.

The chain recombines TRBV5-4 with TRBJ1-6, with 7 bases matching TRBD1. Trimming removed 5 bases from V and 2 bases from J; junction bases left unmatched: 7. CDR1 and CDR2 (germline): SGHNT, YYREEE (reference sequence). This CDR3 is built from 16 residues. The DNA for the CDR3 is TGTGCCAGCAGAGCTTCACAGGGGCCCTATAATTCACCCCTCCACTTT. As protein: CASRASQGPYNSPLHF.

J is TRBJ1-1 and V is TRBV4-1, with D possibly matching TRBD1 (5 bases). The V gene's germline CDR1 is MGHRA and CDR2 YSYEKL. Deletions cut 4 bases from V and 3 bases from J, with 15 bases between. This CDR3 has 15 amino acids. CDR3 amino acids: CASSRRVGEDTEAFF. CDR3 in DNA: TGCGCCAGCAGCCGAAGGGTAGGGGAGGACACTGAAGCTTTCTTT.

V gene TRBV4-2 combines with J gene TRBJ2-3; D unresolved. CDR1 is LGHNA, CDR2 YNFKEQ, per germline. This CDR3 has 14 residues. The ends were cut back, 1 base at V and 6 bases at J, with 11 bases in the middle. Here the CDR3 reads CASSQGASRDTQYF. Written as DNA, the CDR3 is TGTGCCAGCAGCCAAGGGGCTTCCCGGGATACGCAGTATTTT.

V and J are TRBV28 and TRBJ2-1, with TRBD1 identical over 8 bases. The CDR3 loop spans 18 amino acids. Germline lookup yields CDR1 MDHEN and CDR2 SYDVKM. Trimming at V came to 6 bases and at J to 5 bases, leaving 18 bases not matched to a gene. The CDR3: CASRLNPETGASNNEQFF. The CDR3 nucleotides read TGTGCCAGCAGACTAAATCCGGAGACAGGGGCCTCAAACAATGAGCAGTTCTTC.

The chain has TRBV28 and TRBJ1-1; D is uncertain. Trimming pared 3 bases from V and 8 bases from J, leaving 13 bases between. The CDR3 covers 13 residues. CDR1 and CDR2 (germline): MDHEN, SYDVKM. In DNA form, the CDR3 reads TGTGCCAGCAGTTTGGCCGGTGGGGTCGAAGCTTTCTTT. This gives the protein CASSLAGGVEAFF.

The chain joins TRBV9 to TRBJ2-7; 12 bases agree with TRBD2. The CDR3 extends over 16 amino acids. J lost 4 bases, V lost 4 bases, and 9 bases had no gene match. Germline V gene lookup returns CDR1 SGDLS and CDR2 YYNGEE. This CDR3 reads CASSPSGRAGSYEQYF. CDR3 nucleotides: TGTGCCAGCAGCCCTAGCGGGAGGGCCGGGTCTTACGAGCAGTACTTC.

The rearrangement joins TRBV27 to TRBJ2-7, with unresolved D. V was pared by 2 bases and J by 2 bases, with 1 base between. CDR3 length: 11 residues. CDR1 is MNHEY, CDR2 SMNVEV, per germline (reference sequence). CDR3 bases: TGTGCCAGCAGTTTAACCTACGAGCAGTACTTC. Amino acid sequence: CASSLTYEQYF.

The V gene is TRBV18, the J gene TRBJ2-1; 8 nucleotides match TRBD1. The V gene end was trimmed by 3 bases and the J gene end by 5 bases; junction bases not matched to a gene: 6. This CDR3 has 15 residues. Per germline, CDR1 KGHSH and CDR2 LQKENI. The CDR3 bases are TGTGCCAGCTCACCGGGACAGGTGCGGAACAATGAGCAGTTCTTC. This codes for CASSPGQVRNNEQFF.

This clone was observed once. V gene TRBV9 combines with J gene TRBJ2-2; D may match TRBD1 or TRBD2 (7 bases each). Trimming shortened V by 7 bases and J by 4 bases, and 17 bases separated the two germline ends. The CDR3 is made up of 15 amino acids. The germline CDR1 and CDR2 sequences are SGDLS and YYNGEE. In DNA form, the CDR3 reads TGTGCCAGCGCCAGGGGGGGGCAGGGCACCGGGGAGCTGTTTTTT. Protein: CASARGGQGTGELFF.

V and J are TRBV5-1 and TRBJ1-3; D may be TRBD1 (6 bases). Germline CDR1 SGHRS, CDR2 YFSETQ. V was pared by 1 base and J by 4 bases, with 12 bases between. The CDR3 has 15 amino acids. Here the CDR3 DNA reads TGCGCCAGCAGCTTGCAAGGGGGTTACGGAAACACCATATATTTT. It translates to CASSLQGGYGNTIYF.

This clone is medium-sized. The chain uses TRBV7-9 and TRBJ2-7; 7 bases agree with TRBD1. The V and J ends lost 5 bases and 7 bases, in that order; junction bases with no gene match: 5. Germline values: CDR1 SEHNR, CDR2 FQNEAQ (reference sequence). The CDR3 loop spans 12 amino acids. For the CDR3, the DNA is TGTGCCAGCAGCCCGACAGGGCTGGAGCAGTACTTC. Its translation is CASSPTGLEQYF.

This rearrangement joins TRBV29-1 to TRBJ2-1; TRBD2 aligns across 8 bases. Germline V lookup: CDR1 SQVTM, CDR2 ANQGSEA. Germline trimming cut 4 bases from V and 0 bases from J; bases unmatched to any gene: 2. This CDR3 contains 14 residues. CDR3 loop: CSVAGGFSYNEQFF. The CDR3 region has the DNA TGCAGCGTTGCGGGGGGGTTCTCCTACAATGAGCAGTTCTTC.

The chain has TRBV2 and TRBJ1-4; D possibly corresponds to TRBD1 (5 bases). Trimming shortened V by 7 bases and J by 8 bases, and 17 bases separated the two germline ends. The CDR3 loop spans 14 amino acids. CDR1 is SNHLY and CDR2 is FYNNEI in the germline V gene. CDR3 nucleotide sequence: TGTGCCAGCAATTTGTCGGGACGGCGGGAAAAACTGTTTTTT. This codes for CASNLSGRREKLFF.

The chain is built from TRBV7-6 and TRBJ1-6; the match to TRBD1 covers 7 bases. Germline values: CDR1 SGHVS, CDR2 FNYEAQ. The CDR3 consists of 14 residues. The junction had 3 bases not matched to a gene; V was cut back by 1 base and J by 9 bases. The CDR3 coding sequence is TGTGCCAGCAGCTTAGGACAGGGAGGTTCACCCCTCCACTTT. This gives the protein CASSLGQGGSPLHF. Using reference TRBV7-6 and TRBJ1-6 for the parts outside the CDR3, the full variable domain is GAGVSQSPRYKVTKRGQDVALRCDPISGHVSLYWYRQALGQGPEFLTYFNYEAQQDKSGLPNDRFSAERPEGSISTLTIQRTEQRDSAMYRCASSLGQGGSPLHFGNGTRLTVT.

This clone is labeled as medium-sized. The V and J genes are TRBV19 and TRBJ1-2; tentative D call: TRBD1 (5 bases). The germline V gene encodes CDR1 LNHDA and CDR2 SQIVND (reference sequence). The ends were cut back, 4 bases at V and 2 bases at J, with 14 bases in the middle. This CDR3 contains 15 residues. The CDR3 DNA sequence: TGTGCCAGTAGTACCGGGACTCCGAGGAACTATGGCTACACCTTC. This gives the protein CASSTGTPRNYGYTF.

The chain is built from TRBV7-7 and TRBJ2-4; D unclear. The germline V gene encodes CDR1 SSHAT and CDR2 FNYEAQ (reference sequence). Trimming shortened V by 11 bases and J by 15 bases, and 14 bases separated the two germline ends. CDR3 length: 9 amino acids. The CDR3 region is CAECYFLYF. The CDR3 coding sequence is TGTGCCGAGTGTTATTTTTTGTACTTC.

The chain uses TRBV19 and TRBJ2-7; 14 nucleotides line up with TRBD2. Per germline, CDR1 LNHDA and CDR2 SQIVND (reference sequence). The CDR3 runs to 17 residues. V was clipped by 3 bases and J by 3 bases; unmatched bases: 7. This chain's CDR3 is CASSIRTSGRKGYEQYF. The CDR3 DNA reads TGTGCCAGTAGTATCCGGACTAGCGGGAGGAAGGGCTACGAGCAGTACTTC.

V is TRBV28 and J is TRBJ2-1; 9 bases align to TRBD1. From germline, CDR1 is MDHEN and CDR2 SYDVKM. The CDR3 is made up of 16 amino acids. V was clipped by 6 bases and J by 2 bases; unmatched bases: 8. Here the CDR3 DNA reads TGTGCCAGCAGATCATTTACAGGGGGCGCCTACAATGAGCAGTTCTTC. It encodes CASRSFTGGAYNEQFF.